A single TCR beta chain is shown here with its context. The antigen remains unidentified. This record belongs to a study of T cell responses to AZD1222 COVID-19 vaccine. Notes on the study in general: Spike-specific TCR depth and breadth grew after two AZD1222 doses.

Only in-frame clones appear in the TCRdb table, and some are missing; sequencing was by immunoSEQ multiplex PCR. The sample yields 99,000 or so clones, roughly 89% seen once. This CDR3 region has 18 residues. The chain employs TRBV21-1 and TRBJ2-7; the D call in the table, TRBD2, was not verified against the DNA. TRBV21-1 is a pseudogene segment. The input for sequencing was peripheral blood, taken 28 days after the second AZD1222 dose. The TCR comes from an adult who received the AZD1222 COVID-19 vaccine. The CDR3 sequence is CASSNPSDRAGVDREQYF. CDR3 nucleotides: TGTGCCAGCAGCAATCCCTCCGACCGAGCGGGAGTGGATCGCGAGCAGTACTTC.